This record covers a single T cell receptor (beta chain). Its antigen is unknown. Each sample came from a Caucasian adult donor living in Nashville, Tennessee. This CDR3 spans 14 amino acids. Per germline, CDR1 SGHRS and CDR2 YFSETQ. Trimming removed 4 bases from V and 5 bases from J, with 16 bases in between. These data come from a study of shared clonotypes between healthy human individuals. Study-wide context: CD4 naive and CD4 memory each took three plates per donor, while CD8 naive took two and CD8 memory one.

Study findings and constraints: For naive CD4 cells, approximately 4.7% of clonotypes were shared across a handful of donors. Depth of sequencing was expected to influence donor clonotype sharing.

Sequenced by immunoSEQ multiplex PCR; TCRdb stores in-frame clones only, minus some. The sample consists of about 960,000 clones, less than 85% of them appearing once. This TCR derives from a man between 18 and 29 years old in good health. Material: memory CD4+ T cells sorted from blood. Regarding subset: CD45RA-negative fraction. The chain employs TRBV5-1 and TRBJ2-7, with D uncertain. CDR3 protein: CASSIGHSMDEQYF. As DNA, the CDR3 is TGCGCCAGCAGCATTGGGCACTCTATGGACGAGCAGTACTTC.